This T cell receptor (beta chain) derives from a study of post-analysis software for immune sequencing data (dated by TCRdb to about 2015). Some background on the complete study: Disease courses on record covered relapsing-remitting, secondary progressive and progressive-relapsing multiple sclerosis, though some patients had no subtype annotation. The patient repertoires were compared against around 11 previously published healthy control repertoires obtained from donors aged about 6 to 26 years. A subset of samples was prepared in parallel using single-end sample barcoding, then pooled and co-amplified after Illumina adapter ligation.

To demonstrate the VDJtools post-analysis software, TCR beta repertoires were profiled from the peripheral blood of 13 young patients with multiple sclerosis. The patients with multiple sclerosis were children and adolescents between 6 and 15 years of age. The receptor library was made with PCR. Reads for this sample came from an Illumina HiSeq 2500. Unique molecular identifiers were incorporated into TCR beta cDNA libraries to reduce PCR and sequencing biases. Every 1 to 10 million input T cells yielded around 500,000 cDNA molecules, meaning each molecule approximated one T cell. The patient libraries were prepared and sequenced using the same protocol as the earlier healthy control dataset. Samples belonging to the same batch were prepared together, multiplexed and sequenced on a shared HiSeq lane. In the authors' own workflow: Raw barcoded reads were processed with MIGEC, and single-read molecular identifier groups were discarded before consensus assembly and CDR3 extraction. Clonotype tables were post-analysed with VDJtools, and diversity was normalized by down-sampling all datasets to the smallest sample size. In repertoire overlap clustering, CDR3 amino acid sequences, but not nucleotide sequences, were matched to correct batch-related cross-sample contamination. TCRdb applied fastp at Q25 and MiXCR to the public reads, then kept only in-frame beta chains. Rows are unified per CDR3 protein, each entry keeping the most common DNA and genes. The V and J calls shown here were made by TCRdb, not taken from the authors' results. The sample table contains approximately 160,000 distinct CDR3 sequences; only one count was recorded for around 30% of them. The ten largest clones represent about 1.6% of the sample.

As for this clonotype: Its antigen is currently not known. No base qualities exist here, and no much larger clone lies one base off it.

Trimming removed 2 bases from V and 7 bases from J; the gene matches leave 9 bases unexplained. The germline V gene supplies CDR1 SGHTA and CDR2 FQGTGA. The CDR3 spans 15 residues, from the cysteine through the phenylalanine. The retained sequence is limited to the CDR3, 45 bases, with the frame set at the first base. What the work shows at the level of the full study, not this receptor alone: The control group was slightly older than the multiple sclerosis patient group. When samples were clustered directly using the F measure, samples prepared in the same batch co-clustered strongly, which prompted a batch-effect correction. Multiple sclerosis patients had significantly lower normalized Chao1 diversity than controls, a result that suggests substantial peripheral T-cell clonal expansion. Roughly 5 TRBV segments, including TRBV5-6, TRBV5-1 and TRBV20-1, were significantly more frequent in patients than controls.

The clonotype comes from a girl between 5 and 17 years old with multiple sclerosis. Sequenced: blood. The rearranged chain carries TRBV7-3 and TRBJ1-2; TRBD1 aligns with 8 central bases. CDR3 loop: CASSLSPGQEGGYTF. The DNA sequence reads TGTGCCAGCAGCTTATCCCCGGGACAGGAGGGTGGCTACACCTTC. Outside the CDR3, residues come from the reference TRBV7-3 and TRBJ1-2 proteins, so the full variable domain is: GAGVSQTPSNKVTEKGKYVELRCDPISGHTALYWYRQSLGQGPEFLIYFQGTGAADDSGLPNDRFFAVRPEGSVSTLKIQRTERGDSAVYLCASSLSPGQEGGYTFGSGTRLTVV.